Listed below are T cell receptor beta chains from one sample, sequenced in a study of vaccination and CD4 T cells after COVID-19. Each CDR3 protein gets one entry after TCRdb re-called the PCR reads with MiXCR. The table records just over 20,000 distinct CDR3 sequences, approximately 48% of them present only once. Their antigen targets remain unknown. The sample was CD4+ T cells from blood, cultured in vitro. The receptor set was obtained from a human donor who had recovered from COVID-19. CDR3s include the opening cysteine and the closing phenylalanine or tryptophan. D genes are given only for firm matches. Clone sizes are given selectively: once, few, many, or a class where the clone is expanded.

TGTGCCAGCAGCTTTAGCGGGGGCTTCACAGATACGCAGTATTTT,CASSFSGGFTDTQYF,.,TRBJ2-3,TRBV7-2,TRBD2
TGTGCCAGTAGTACCATAGCGGACGAGCAGTACTTC,CASSTIADEQYF,.,TRBJ2-7,TRBV19,.
TGTGCCAGCAGGTTGACAGGGGGGCAGCCCCAGCATTTT,CASRLTGGQPQHF,few,TRBJ1-5,TRBV7-4,TRBD1
TGTGCCAGCAGCCCGTCCGTGGGTGAGCAGTTCTTC,CASSPSVGEQFF,.,TRBJ2-1,TRBV7-8,.
TGTGCCAGCAGCTTAGAAGGTAGCGGGGTGGGCACAGATACGCAGTATTTT,CASSLEGSGVGTDTQYF,.,TRBJ2-3,TRBV7-2,TRBD2
TGTGCCAGTAGTGTCGCTAATTGGAACACCGGGGAGCTGTTTTTT,CASSVANWNTGELFF,once,TRBJ2-2,TRBV19,.
TGCAGTGCTAGTGACAGATTCTCTGGAAACACCATATATTTT,CSASDRFSGNTIYF,.,TRBJ1-3,TRBV20-1,.
TGCAGTGCTAGAGGGGGGACAGGGAAAGCAGATACGCAGTATTTT,CSARGGTGKADTQYF,.,TRBJ2-3,TRBV20-1,TRBD1
TGTGCCAGTAGTATTGCGAACATTCCGAACACTGAAGCTTTCTTT,CASSIANIPNTEAFF,few,TRBJ1-1,TRBV19,.
TGTGCCAGCAGTTTAGGGGGGGGCTCTGGAAACACCATATATTTT,CASSLGGGSGNTIYF,.,TRBJ1-3,TRBV28,.
TGTGCCAGTAGTAGCGCCGGGGCCCCAACCTACGAGCAGTACTTC,CASSSAGAPTYEQYF,.,TRBJ2-7,TRBV19,.
TGTGCCAGCAGCTCCACTAGCGGGAGGGCTTACAATGAGCAGTTCTTC,CASSSTSGRAYNEQFF,.,TRBJ2-1,TRBV11-2,TRBD2
TGTGCCTGGAGTGTGGAGCGCTGGGGAGGCACAGATACGCAGTATTTT,CAWSVERWGGTDTQYF,.,TRBJ2-3,TRBV30,.
TGTGCCAGTCGTCTTAGGGGATTCAATGAGCAGTTCTTC,CASRLRGFNEQFF,.,TRBJ2-1,TRBV19,.
TGTGCCAGCAGCTCACGACGGGACTCCGGGACTAGATGGACCGGGGAGCTGTTTTTT,CASSSRRDSGTRWTGELFF,few,TRBJ2-2,TRBV27,TRBD2
TGTGCCAGCATTCGGGGGGCGAGCGGGGAGCTGTTTTTT,CASIRGASGELFF,few,TRBJ2-2,TRBV7-9,.
TGTGCCAGCAGCCCGCGACTAGCGGGAGGGGCCGGGGAGCTGTTTTTT,CASSPRLAGGAGELFF,few,TRBJ2-2,TRBV7-3,TRBD2
TGTGCCAGCAGCAAAGGTCTTGGAGCCAAGCGTAATTCACCCCTCCACTTT,CASSKGLGAKRNSPLHF,.,TRBJ1-6,TRBV21-1,.
TGTGCCAGCAGTGATGCCGGGACAGGCGACGTTTACTACACCTTC,CASSDAGTGDVYYTF,.,TRBJ1-2,TRBV6-1,TRBD1
TGCGCCAGCAGTGAGAATGGAGGGGGAAACACCATATATTTT,CASSENGGGNTIYF,.,TRBJ1-3,TRBV10-2,.
TGTGCCAGCAGCCTCCTGGGGGAGACCCAGTACTTC,CASSLLGETQYF,few,TRBJ2-5,TRBV27,.
TGTGCCAGCGTGGACAGGGGTAACTATGGCTACACCTTC,CASVDRGNYGYTF,.,TRBJ1-2,TRBV6-1,TRBD1
TGCGCCAGCTCGGCGGGGCAGGGGTATGTCGGCGAGCAGTACTTC,CASSAGQGYVGEQYF,.,TRBJ2-7,TRBV6-1,.
TGTGCCAGCAGCTTAGTAGCAGGGGGGGGTTACAATGAGCAGTTCTTC,CASSLVAGGGYNEQFF,.,TRBJ2-1,TRBV7-8,.
TGTGCCAGCAATCTAGCGGGAGGCACAGATACGCAGTATTTT,CASNLAGGTDTQYF,.,TRBJ2-3,TRBV6-1,TRBD2
TGTGCCAGCAGCCCCAGATACCTAGCGGGCAAAAACATTCAGTACTTC,CASSPRYLAGKNIQYF,.,TRBJ2-4,TRBV7-9,TRBD2
TGTGCCAGCAGCCCCCTTCCGACAAACCACCAGTACTTC,CASSPLPTNHQYF,.,TRBJ2-5,TRBV7-2,.
TGTGCCAGTAGTATTCTGGACCGCGTCTATGGCTACACCTTC,CASSILDRVYGYTF,.,TRBJ1-2,TRBV19,.
TGTGCCAGCAGGAAGCTGGGGGACAGGGACCTCATGAACACTGAAGCTTTCTTT,CASRKLGDRDLMNTEAFF,few,TRBJ1-1,TRBV7-9,TRBD1
TGCAGCGTTTGGGGAGGGACAGGGTCCGATACGCAGTATTTT,CSVWGGTGSDTQYF,once,TRBJ2-3,TRBV29-1,TRBD1
TGTGCCACCAGTGATTCATACCGGGACTTACAGTTCTTC,CATSDSYRDLQFF,few,TRBJ2-1,TRBV24-1,.
TGTGCCAGCAGTTCGCCTTATGGGGGACAGAACCGATCTGGCTACACCTTC,CASSSPYGGQNRSGYTF,.,TRBJ1-2,TRBV28,TRBD1
TGTGCCAGCAGTTTCAGCGGGGATACGCAGTATTTT,CASSFSGDTQYF,.,TRBJ2-3,TRBV28,.
TGTGCCAGCAGTTACGAAGGGACGAATTCACCCCTCCACTTT,CASSYEGTNSPLHF,few,TRBJ1-6,TRBV6-5,.
TGTGCCAGCAGGGGCCGGGACAGGTGTTTTCCCGGGAATCAGCCCCAGCATTTT,CASRGRDRCFPGNQPQHF,.,TRBJ1-5,TRBV6-4,TRBD1
TGTGCCATCCGAGACTGGCCAGATACGCAGTATTTT,CAIRDWPDTQYF,few,TRBJ2-3,TRBV10-3,.
TGCGCCAGCAGCCCCGGGACTAAAGGAAACGAGCAGTACTTC,CASSPGTKGNEQYF,.,TRBJ2-7,TRBV5-1,TRBD2
TGTGCCAGCAGCTTAGAGAGGGCGGTGAATGAAAAACTGTTTTTT,CASSLERAVNEKLFF,few,TRBJ1-4,TRBV7-2,.
TGTGCCAGCAGTTTAGGAGGGGATCAGCCCCAGCATTTT,CASSLGGDQPQHF,.,TRBJ1-5,TRBV28,.
TGTGCCAGCAGTGATGGGGTGGAGGCTTTCTTT,CASSDGVEAFF,.,TRBJ1-1,TRBV2,.
TGTGCCACCAGCGCTTCTAGCGGGGGGGCCAATGAGCAGTTCTTC,CATSASSGGANEQFF,few,TRBJ2-1,TRBV24-1,TRBD2
TGTGCCAGCAGTACGGACAGGGAATCCTACGAGCAGTACTTC,CASSTDRESYEQYF,.,TRBJ2-7,TRBV2,TRBD1
TGCAGTGCTAGTCACCCGGGACTAGAATACGAGCAGTACTTC,CSASHPGLEYEQYF,.,TRBJ2-7,TRBV20-1,TRBD2
TGTGCCAGCACAACGGGGGGGAACTCCTACAATGAGCAGTTCTTC,CASTTGGNSYNEQFF,.,TRBJ2-1,TRBV12-3/TRBV12-4,TRBD2
TGTGCCAGCAGCCCGACAAGAAACTATGGCTACACCTTC,CASSPTRNYGYTF,.,TRBJ1-2,TRBV7-6,.
TGTGCCAGCAGTCCTTGGCAGGGCAGGGGCGACTATGGCTACACCTTC,CASSPWQGRGDYGYTF,few,TRBJ1-2,TRBV6-2/TRBV6-3,.
TGTGCCAGCAGTCGGAGCCGGACGAACACTGAAGCTTTCTTT,CASSRSRTNTEAFF,few,TRBJ1-1,TRBV7-2,.
TGCAGTGCTAGTCCCCAGGGGAAGGGTGAAAAACTGTTTTTT,CSASPQGKGEKLFF,.,TRBJ1-4,TRBV20-1,.
TGCAGTGCTAGAGTTGAAACCGGGTATGGCTACACCTTC,CSARVETGYGYTF,.,TRBJ1-2,TRBV20-1,.
TGCGCCAGCAGCTGGGGGACAGGGGGTGGCTACACCTTC,CASSWGTGGGYTF,.,TRBJ1-2,TRBV5-1,TRBD1
TGTGCCACGCGACGGGGCTCGGGGCCATCCTACGAGCAGTACTTC,CATRRGSGPSYEQYF,.,TRBJ2-7,TRBV19,.
TGCGCCAGCAGATGGACCAGCGGGGGGGTTGATACGCAGTATTTT,CASRWTSGGVDTQYF,once,TRBJ2-3,TRBV10-2,TRBD2
TGCAGTGCTAGAGATTTTGCAGAAACGAACACTGAAGCTTTCTTT,CSARDFAETNTEAFF,.,TRBJ1-1,TRBV20-1,.
TGTGCCAGCAGCTCGGGACCATTGAATCAGCCCCAGCATTTT,CASSSGPLNQPQHF,few,TRBJ1-5,TRBV7-8,.
TGTGCCAGCAAGGGCTTGGGGGCGCCTAACACAGATACGCAGTATTTT,CASKGLGAPNTDTQYF,few,TRBJ2-3,TRBV27,.
TGTGCCAGCAGCCTCCGGGACAGGGCTGCCGGGGAGCTGTTTTTT,CASSLRDRAAGELFF,.,TRBJ2-2,TRBV5-8,TRBD1
TGTGCCAGCAGTTTGACAGGGCTTTCGGGATATGGCTACACCTTC,CASSLTGLSGYGYTF,few,TRBJ1-2,TRBV27,TRBD1
TGTGCCACCGGCCGGGACAGGGGTTACAATGAGCAGTTCTTC,CATGRDRGYNEQFF,.,TRBJ2-1,TRBV15,TRBD1
TGTGCCAGTAGTGGGGGACTAGCGGGGGGGCACCCTAGCACAGATACGCAGTATTTT,CASSGGLAGGHPSTDTQYF,.,TRBJ2-3,TRBV19,TRBD2